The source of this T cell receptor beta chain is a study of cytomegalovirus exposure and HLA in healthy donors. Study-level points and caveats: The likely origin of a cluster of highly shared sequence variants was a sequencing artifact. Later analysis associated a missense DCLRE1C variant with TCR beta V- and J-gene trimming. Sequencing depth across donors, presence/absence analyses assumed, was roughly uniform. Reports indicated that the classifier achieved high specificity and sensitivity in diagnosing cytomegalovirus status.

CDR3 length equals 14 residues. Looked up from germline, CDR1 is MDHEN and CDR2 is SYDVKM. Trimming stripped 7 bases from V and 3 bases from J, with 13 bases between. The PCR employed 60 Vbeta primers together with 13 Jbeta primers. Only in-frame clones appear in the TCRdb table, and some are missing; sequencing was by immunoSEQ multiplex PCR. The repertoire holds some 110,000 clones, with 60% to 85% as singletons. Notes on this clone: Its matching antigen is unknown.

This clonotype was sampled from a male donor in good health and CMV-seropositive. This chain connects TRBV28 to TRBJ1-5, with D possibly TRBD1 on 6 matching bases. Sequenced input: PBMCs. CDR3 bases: TGTGCCAGCACGGACAGAAACTTCAATCAGCCCCAGCATTTT. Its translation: CASTDRNFNQPQHF.